This TCR beta chain originates from a study of T cell repertoires in cytomegalovirus infection. This clonotype was found a few times. Its antigen remains unidentified. Compared with germline, one end of the junction differs, possibly owing to a read error. The CDR3 covers 13 residues. The germline V gene has CDR1 SSHAT and CDR2 FNYEAQ (reference sequence). TCRdb recomputed calls from the reads with MiXCR, one row per CDR3 protein. Of fewer than 950,000 distinct CDR3 sequences listed, over 25% are singletons. The sequence was obtained from a human donor in good health (CMV status not recorded). Some clones in this sample may be carry-over from other donors' samples. The chain employs TRBV7-7 and TRBJ2-2; D possibly matches TRBD1 or TRBD2 (6 bases each). Sample: cultured CD8+ T cells from PBMCs, taken from culture after CMV antigen stimulation. CDR3: CASKGGLTGELFF. The CDR3, as DNA: TGTGCTAGCAAGGGGGGCCTCACCGGGGAGCTGTTTTTT.